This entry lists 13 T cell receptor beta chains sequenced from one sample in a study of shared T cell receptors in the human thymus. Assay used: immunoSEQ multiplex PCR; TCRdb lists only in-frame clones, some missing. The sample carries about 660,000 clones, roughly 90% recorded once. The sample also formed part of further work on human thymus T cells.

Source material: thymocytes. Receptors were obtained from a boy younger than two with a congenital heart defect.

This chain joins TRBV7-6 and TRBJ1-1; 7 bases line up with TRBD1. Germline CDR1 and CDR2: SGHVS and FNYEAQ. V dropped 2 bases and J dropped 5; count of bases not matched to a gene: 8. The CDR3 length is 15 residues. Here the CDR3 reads CASSLPSRGSTEAFF. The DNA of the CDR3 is TGTGCCAGCAGCTTACCCTCCAGGGGGAGTACTGAAGCTTTCTTT.

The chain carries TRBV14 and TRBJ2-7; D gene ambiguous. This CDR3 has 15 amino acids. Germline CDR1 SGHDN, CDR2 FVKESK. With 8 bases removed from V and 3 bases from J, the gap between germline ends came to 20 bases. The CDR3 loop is CASAARRFPHYEQYF. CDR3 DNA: TGTGCCAGCGCCGCCCGGAGATTCCCCCACTACGAGCAGTACTTC.

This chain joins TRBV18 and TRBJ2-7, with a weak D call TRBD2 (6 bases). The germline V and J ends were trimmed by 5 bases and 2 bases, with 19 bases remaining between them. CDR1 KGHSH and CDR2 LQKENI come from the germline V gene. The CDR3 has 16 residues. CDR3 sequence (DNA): TGTGCCAGCTCAGGGAGGTGCGGGACGCCCACCTACGAGCAGTACTTC. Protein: CASSGRCGTPTYEQYF.

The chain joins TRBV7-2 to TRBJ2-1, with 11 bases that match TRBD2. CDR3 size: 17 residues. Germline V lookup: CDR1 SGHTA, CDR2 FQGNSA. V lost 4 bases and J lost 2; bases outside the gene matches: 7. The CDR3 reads CASSSGLAGGTYNEQFF. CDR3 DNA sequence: TGTGCCAGCAGCTCTGGCTTAGCGGGAGGGACCTACAATGAGCAGTTCTTC.

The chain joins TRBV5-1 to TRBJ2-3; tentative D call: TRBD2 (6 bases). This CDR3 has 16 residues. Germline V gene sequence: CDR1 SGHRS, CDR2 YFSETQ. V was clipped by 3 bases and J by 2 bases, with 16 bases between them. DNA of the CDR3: TGCGCCAGCAGCTACCCTAGCGACTACCACACAGATACGCAGTATTTT. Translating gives CASSYPSDYHTDTQYF.

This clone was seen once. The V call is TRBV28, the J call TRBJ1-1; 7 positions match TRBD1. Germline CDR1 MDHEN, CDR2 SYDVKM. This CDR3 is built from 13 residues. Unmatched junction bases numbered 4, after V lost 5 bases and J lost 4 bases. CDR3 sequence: CASSPQGGTEAFF. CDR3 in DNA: TGTGCCAGCAGTCCTCAGGGGGGCACTGAAGCTTTCTTT.

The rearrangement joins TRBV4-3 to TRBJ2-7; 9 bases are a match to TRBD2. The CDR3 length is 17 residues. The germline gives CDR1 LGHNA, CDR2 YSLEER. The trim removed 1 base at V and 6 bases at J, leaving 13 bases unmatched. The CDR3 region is CASSQVPFVAGVIEQYF. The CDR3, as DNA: TGCGCCAGCAGCCAAGTTCCTTTTGTAGCGGGAGTCATCGAGCAGTACTTC.

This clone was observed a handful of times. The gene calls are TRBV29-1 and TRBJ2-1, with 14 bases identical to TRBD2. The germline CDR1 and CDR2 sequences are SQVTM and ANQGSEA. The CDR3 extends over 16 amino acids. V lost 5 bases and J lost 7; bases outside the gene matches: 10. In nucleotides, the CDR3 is TGCAGCGTTTTTAGACTAGCGGGAGGGCCTGGGAATGAGCAGTTCTTC. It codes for CSVFRLAGGPGNEQFF.

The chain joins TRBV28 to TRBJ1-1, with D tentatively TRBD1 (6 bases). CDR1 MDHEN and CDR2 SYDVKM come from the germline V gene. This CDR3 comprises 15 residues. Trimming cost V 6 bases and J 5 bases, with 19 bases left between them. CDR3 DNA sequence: TGTGCCAGCAGCCGGGGGGGCCATCCCCTGACTGAAGCTTTCTTT. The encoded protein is CASSRGGHPLTEAFF.

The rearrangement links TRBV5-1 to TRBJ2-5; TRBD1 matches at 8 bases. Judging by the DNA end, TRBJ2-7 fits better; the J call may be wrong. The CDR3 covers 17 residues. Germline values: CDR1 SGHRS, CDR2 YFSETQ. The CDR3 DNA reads TGCGCCAGCAGCCCGGACAGGGCGGCCACGGGGATCTACGAGCAGTACTTC. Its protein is CASSPDRAATGIYEQYF.

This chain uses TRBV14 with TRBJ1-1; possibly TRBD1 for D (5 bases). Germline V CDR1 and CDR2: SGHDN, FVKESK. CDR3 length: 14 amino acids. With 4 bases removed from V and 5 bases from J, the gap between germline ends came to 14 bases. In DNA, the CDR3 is TGTGCCAGCAGCCGGCGAGGACGGGGGACTGAAGCTTTCTTT. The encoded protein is CASSRRGRGTEAFF.

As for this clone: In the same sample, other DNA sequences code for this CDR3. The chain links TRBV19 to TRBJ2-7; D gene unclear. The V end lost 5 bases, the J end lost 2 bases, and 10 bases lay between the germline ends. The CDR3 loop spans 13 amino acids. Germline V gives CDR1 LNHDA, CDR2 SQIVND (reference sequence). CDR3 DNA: TGTGCCAGTAGTCCCGGTCCGACCTACGAGCAGTACTTC. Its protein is CASSPGPTYEQYF.

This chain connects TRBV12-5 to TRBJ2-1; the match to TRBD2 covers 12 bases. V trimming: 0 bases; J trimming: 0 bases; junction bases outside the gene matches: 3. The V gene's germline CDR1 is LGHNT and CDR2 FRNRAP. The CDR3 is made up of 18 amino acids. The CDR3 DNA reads TGTGCTAGTGGTTTGGTACTAGCGGGAGGCTACTCCTACAATGAGCAGTTCTTC. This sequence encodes CASGLVLAGGYSYNEQFF.